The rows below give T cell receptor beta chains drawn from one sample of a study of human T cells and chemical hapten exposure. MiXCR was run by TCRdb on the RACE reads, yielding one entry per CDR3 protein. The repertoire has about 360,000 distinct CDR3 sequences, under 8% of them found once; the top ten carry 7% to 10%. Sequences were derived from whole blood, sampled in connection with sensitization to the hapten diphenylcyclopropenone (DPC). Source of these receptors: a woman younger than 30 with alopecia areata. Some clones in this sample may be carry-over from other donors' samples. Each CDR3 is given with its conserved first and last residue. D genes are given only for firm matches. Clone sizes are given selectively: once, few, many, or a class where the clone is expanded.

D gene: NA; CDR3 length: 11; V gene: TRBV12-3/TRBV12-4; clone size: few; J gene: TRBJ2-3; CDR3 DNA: TGTGCCAGCAACCAGCTGGATACGCAGTATTTT; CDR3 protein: CASNQLDTQYF
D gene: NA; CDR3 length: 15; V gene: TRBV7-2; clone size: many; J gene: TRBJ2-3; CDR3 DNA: TGTGCCAGCAGCTTAGATGTCGGGGGCACAGATACGCAGTATTTT; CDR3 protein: CASSLDVGGTDTQYF
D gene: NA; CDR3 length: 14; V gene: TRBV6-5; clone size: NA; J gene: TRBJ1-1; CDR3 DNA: TGTGCCAGCAGTTTCGGAGTTGCGAACACTGAAGCTTTCTTT; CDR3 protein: CASSFGVANTEAFF
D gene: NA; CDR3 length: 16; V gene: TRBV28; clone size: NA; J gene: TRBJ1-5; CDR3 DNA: TGTGCCAGCAGTCTACCACCCGGGTTCTCTATATGGCCCCAGCATTTT; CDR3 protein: CASSLPPGFSIWPQHF
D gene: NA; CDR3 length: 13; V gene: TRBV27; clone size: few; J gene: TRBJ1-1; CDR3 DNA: TGTGCCAGCAGTGAGGCGGGGAACACTGAAGCTTTCTTT; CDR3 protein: CASSEAGNTEAFF
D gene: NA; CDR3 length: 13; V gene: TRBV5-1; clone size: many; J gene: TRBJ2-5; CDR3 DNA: TGCGCCAGTCGGGGTCCCCCGATGGAGACCCAGTACTTC; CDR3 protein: CASRGPPMETQYF
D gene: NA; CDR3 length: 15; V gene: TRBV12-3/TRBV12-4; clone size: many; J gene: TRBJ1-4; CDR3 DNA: TGTGCCAGCAGTCCCGCGGTGGCGGCTAATGAAAAACTGTTTTTT; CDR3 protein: CASSPAVAANEKLFF
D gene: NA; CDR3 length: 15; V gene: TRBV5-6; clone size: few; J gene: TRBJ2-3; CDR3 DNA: TGTGCCAGCAGCTTTGGGGGGGCTGGTGCAGATACGCAGTATTTT; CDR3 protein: CASSFGGAGADTQYF
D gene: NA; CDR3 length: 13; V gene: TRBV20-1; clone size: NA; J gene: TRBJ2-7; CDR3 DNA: TGCAGTGCTAGTGAGGTGTCGGCCTACGAGCAGTACTTC; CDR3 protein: CSASEVSAYEQYF
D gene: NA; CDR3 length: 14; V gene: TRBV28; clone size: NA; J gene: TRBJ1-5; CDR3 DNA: TGTGCCAGCAGCCGAGGGGGGAGCAATCAGCCCCAGCATTTT; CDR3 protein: CASSRGGSNQPQHF
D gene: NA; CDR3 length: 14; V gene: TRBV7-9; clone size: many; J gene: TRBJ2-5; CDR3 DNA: TGTGCCAGCAGCGCACAGATTCAGGCGGAGACCCAGTACTTC; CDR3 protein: CASSAQIQAETQYF
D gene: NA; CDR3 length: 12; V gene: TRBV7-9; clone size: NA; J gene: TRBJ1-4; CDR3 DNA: TGTGCCAGCCATACAAGGGGGGAAAAACTGTTTTTT; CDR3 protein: CASHTRGEKLFF
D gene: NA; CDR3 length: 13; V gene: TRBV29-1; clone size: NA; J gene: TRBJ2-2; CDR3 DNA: TGCAGCGTGCCGGGGGCTTACAGCGGGGAGCTGTTTTTT; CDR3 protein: CSVPGAYSGELFF
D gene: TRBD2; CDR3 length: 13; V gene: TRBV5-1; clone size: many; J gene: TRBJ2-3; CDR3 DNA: TGCGCCAGCAGCTCCGCGGGGGTAGATACGCAGTATTTT; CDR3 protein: CASSSAGVDTQYF
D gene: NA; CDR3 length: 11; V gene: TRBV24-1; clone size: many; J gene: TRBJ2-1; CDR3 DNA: TGTGCCACCAGTGACCGGGGTGGCTTGTTCTTC; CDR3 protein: CATSDRGGLFF
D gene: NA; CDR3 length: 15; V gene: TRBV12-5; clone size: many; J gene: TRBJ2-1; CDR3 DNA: TGTGCTAGTGGTCCCCCCGGGGGCAGCGACAATGAGCAGTTCTTC; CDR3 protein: CASGPPGGSDNEQFF
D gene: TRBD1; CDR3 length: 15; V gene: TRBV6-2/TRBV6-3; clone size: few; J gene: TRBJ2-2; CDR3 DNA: TGTGCCAGCAGAGGGACAGGGTCGAACACCGGGGAGCTGTTTTTT; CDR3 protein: CASRGTGSNTGELFF
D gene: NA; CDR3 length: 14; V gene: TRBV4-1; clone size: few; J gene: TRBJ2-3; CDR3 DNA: TGCGCCAGCAGCCAAAATCAGGGAACAGATACGCAGTATTTT; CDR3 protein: CASSQNQGTDTQYF
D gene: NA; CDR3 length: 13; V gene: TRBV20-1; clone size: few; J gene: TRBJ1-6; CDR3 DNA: TGCAGTGCTAGAGTTCAGGGTAATTCACCCCTCCACTTT; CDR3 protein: CSARVQGNSPLHF
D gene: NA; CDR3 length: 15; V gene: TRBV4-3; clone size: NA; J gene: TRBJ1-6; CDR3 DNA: TGCGCCAGCAGCCAAGAAAGGGAGCCCAATTCACCCCTCCACTTT; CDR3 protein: CASSQEREPNSPLHF
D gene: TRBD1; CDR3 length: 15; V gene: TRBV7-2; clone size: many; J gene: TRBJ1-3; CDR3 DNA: TGTGCCAGCAGCCCCAGGGGGGGGTCTGGAAACACCATATATTTT; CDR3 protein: CASSPRGGSGNTIYF
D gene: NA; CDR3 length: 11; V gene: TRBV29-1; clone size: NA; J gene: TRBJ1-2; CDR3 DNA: TGCAGCGTTGTGGGACACAACATGTACACCTTC; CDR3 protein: CSVVGHNMYTF
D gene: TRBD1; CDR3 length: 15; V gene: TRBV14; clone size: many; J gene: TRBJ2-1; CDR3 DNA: TGTGCCAGCAGCCTCACCTGGGACAGGGAAAATGAGCAGTTCTTC; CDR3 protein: CASSLTWDRENEQFF
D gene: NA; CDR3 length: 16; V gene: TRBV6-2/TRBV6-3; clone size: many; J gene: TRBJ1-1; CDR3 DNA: TGTGCCAGCAGAAACCGACGGAGTCCTCCGGGCCCTGAAGCTTTCTTT; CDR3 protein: CASRNRRSPPGPEAFF
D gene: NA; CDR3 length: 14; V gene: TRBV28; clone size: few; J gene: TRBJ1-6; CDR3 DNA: TGTGCCAGCGTTGAGGGCACCGCGTCATCACCCCTCCACTTT; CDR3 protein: CASVEGTASSPLHF
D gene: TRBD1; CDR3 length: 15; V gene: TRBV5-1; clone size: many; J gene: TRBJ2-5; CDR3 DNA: TGCGCCAGCAGCACGGACAGGGCTTCGAAAGAGACCCAGTACTTC; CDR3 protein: CASSTDRASKETQYF
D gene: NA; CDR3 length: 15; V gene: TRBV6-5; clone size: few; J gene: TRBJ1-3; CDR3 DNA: TGTGCCAGCAGTACCCCCGGGGGTCCTGGAAACACCATATATTTT; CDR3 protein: CASSTPGGPGNTIYF
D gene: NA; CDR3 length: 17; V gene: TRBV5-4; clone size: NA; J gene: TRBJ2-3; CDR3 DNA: TGTGCCAGCACAACGGAAGCCGGGACATTGAACTCAGATACGCAGTATTTT; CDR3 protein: CASTTEAGTLNSDTQYF
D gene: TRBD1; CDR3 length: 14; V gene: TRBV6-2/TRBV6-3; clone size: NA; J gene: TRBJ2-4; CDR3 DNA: TGTGCCAGCAGTAGAGGGGACAGAAAAAACATTCAGTACTTC; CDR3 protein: CASSRGDRKNIQYF
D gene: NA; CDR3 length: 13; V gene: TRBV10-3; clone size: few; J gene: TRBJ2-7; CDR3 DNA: TGTGCCATCAGTGAAGGGAACGCCTACGAGCAGTACTTC; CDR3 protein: CAISEGNAYEQYF
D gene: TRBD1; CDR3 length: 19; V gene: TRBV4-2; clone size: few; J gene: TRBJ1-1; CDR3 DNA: TGTGCCAGCAGCTCTTATCGGGACAGGGTGCAGAAGCTGAGCACTGAAGCTTTCTTT; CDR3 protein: CASSSYRDRVQKLSTEAFF
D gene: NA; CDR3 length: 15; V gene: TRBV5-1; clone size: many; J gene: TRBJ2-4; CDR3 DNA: TGCGCCAGCAGCTTGGAGTGGGGGGCCAAAAACATTCAGTACTTC; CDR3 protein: CASSLEWGAKNIQYF
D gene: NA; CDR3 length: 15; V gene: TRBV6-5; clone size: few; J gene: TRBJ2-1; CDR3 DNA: TGTGCCAGCAGTCAGCCCGGGACGGGAAAGAATGAGCAGTTCTTC; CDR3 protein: CASSQPGTGKNEQFF